Listed below are T cell receptor beta chains from one sample, sequenced in a study of cytomegalovirus exposure and HLA in healthy donors. Generated by immunoSEQ multiplex PCR, the TCRdb table keeps only in-frame clones and is missing some. The sample has about 130,000 clones; roughly 82% are singletons. Sequenced sample: PBMCs. Receptors were obtained from a man in his thirties or forties in good health and CMV-seronegative. CDR3s include the opening cysteine and the closing phenylalanine or tryptophan. Fields, in order: CDR3 DNA, CDR3 protein, V gene, clone size, J gene, D gene. A D gene is named only where the DNA matches it firmly. Expanded clones get a size class; other rows say once, few or many, or leave the size out.

TGTGCCAGCAGCTCCCCCAGGGCAGCCCTGCGAGAGACCCAGTACTTC,CASSSPRAALRETQYF,TRBV7-9,.,TRBJ2-5,.
TGCGCCAGCAGCCAAGAATCTCTAGCGGGAGGGAATGAGCAGTTCTTC,CASSQESLAGGNEQFF,TRBV4-1,.,TRBJ2-1,TRBD2
TGTGCCAGCAGCTTAATGGGCAGGGTAAACACTGAAGCTTTCTTT,CASSLMGRVNTEAFF,TRBV7-3,.,TRBJ1-1,.
TGTGCCAGCAGTTCCCACGAGGAGGTGAACACTGAAGCTTTCTTT,CASSSHEEVNTEAFF,TRBV6-5,.,TRBJ1-1,.
TGTGCCAGCAGCTCCTATTCCTCGGCTGGGCTAACCGGGGAGCTGTTTTTT,CASSSYSSAGLTGELFF,TRBV7-6,few,TRBJ2-2,.
TGTGCCAGCAGCTACAGGGGGGCGAATGGCTACACCTTC,CASSYRGANGYTF,TRBV7-9,few,TRBJ1-2,TRBD1
TGCGCCAGCAGCCCTAATGGACAGCCCTTCTATGGCTACACCTTC,CASSPNGQPFYGYTF,TRBV5-1,.,TRBJ1-2,.
TGTGCCAGCAGTTTAACCTCGCGGGAGAGCCAAGGAGCTTTCTTT,CASSLTSRESQGAFF,TRBV6-5,.,TRBJ1-1,.
TGTGCCAGCAGTTTATACGCCACAGGGACGGGTACAGAGACCCAGTACTTC,CASSLYATGTGTETQYF,TRBV27,.,TRBJ2-5,.
TGTGCCAGTAGTCTGGTTAAGAGGAATGAGCAGTTCTTC,CASSLVKRNEQFF,TRBV19,.,TRBJ2-1,.
TGTGCCAGCAGCTTAGATCGGGGTCGCTCTGGAAACACCATATATTTT,CASSLDRGRSGNTIYF,TRBV11-2,.,TRBJ1-3,.
TGTGCCAGTAGTTCTACCGGGACAGGTGCAGATACGCAGTATTTT,CASSSTGTGADTQYF,TRBV19,.,TRBJ2-3,TRBD1
TGCGCCAGCAGCCAACCCTACCCGGGACTAGCGGGACTGAACACCGGGGAGCTGTTTTTT,CASSQPYPGLAGLNTGELFF,TRBV4-1,.,TRBJ2-2,TRBD2
TGTGCCAGTAGTGGTGGTAGCGGGAGAACAGCATGGTACGAGCAGTACTTC,CASSGGSGRTAWYEQYF,TRBV19,.,TRBJ2-7,TRBD2
TGTGCCAGCAGTCTCGGGCGGGGTGGCTACACCTTC,CASSLGRGGYTF,TRBV4-2,.,TRBJ1-2,.
TGTGCCAGCAATACGAACAGGGATCCTGGCTACACCTTC,CASNTNRDPGYTF,TRBV28,.,TRBJ1-2,.
TGTGCCAGCCCCCGGACAGGCGGTCCAACGTATGGCTACACCTTC,CASPRTGGPTYGYTF,TRBV7-2,.,TRBJ1-2,TRBD1
TGTGCCAGCAGCTTAGACTGGACAAAAGAGCAGTTCTTC,CASSLDWTKEQFF,TRBV7-2,.,TRBJ2-1,.
TGTGCCAGCAGCTTATGGGTTGAGACAGGGATGAACACTGAAGCTTTCTTT,CASSLWVETGMNTEAFF,TRBV7-8,.,TRBJ1-1,TRBD1
TGTGCCAGCAGCCGGGAGCCCTCTGGAAACACCATATATTTT,CASSREPSGNTIYF,TRBV5-6,.,TRBJ1-3,.
TGTGCCAGTAGTATTGGCGGGAACACTGAAGCTTTCTTT,CASSIGGNTEAFF,TRBV19,.,TRBJ1-1,.
TGTGCCAGCAGCTTTGGTAGCGACGAGCAGTACTTC,CASSFGSDEQYF,TRBV5-6,.,TRBJ2-7,.
TGTGCCAGCAGCATCGACTCGAACACCGGGGAGCTGTTTTTT,CASSIDSNTGELFF,TRBV7-3,.,TRBJ2-2,.
TGTGCCAGCAGTTCCTCAGGACAGGGTGTGTCAGATACGCAGTATTTT,CASSSSGQGVSDTQYF,TRBV7-9,.,TRBJ2-3,TRBD1
TGTGCCAGCAGTAAATCCGGACAGGTTAATCAGCCCCAGCATTTT,CASSKSGQVNQPQHF,TRBV2,.,TRBJ1-5,TRBD1
TGTGCCCCTCCGGTAGAGGGTCATGGCTACACCTTC,CAPPVEGHGYTF,TRBV30,.,TRBJ1-2,.
TGCGCCAGCAGCCCCCAGACTAGCGGGGATCAAGAGACCCAGTACTTC,CASSPQTSGDQETQYF,TRBV5-1,.,TRBJ2-5,TRBD2
TGTGCCAGCAGTGAAGGGACAGATTTAACAGATACGCAGTATTTT,CASSEGTDLTDTQYF,TRBV6-4,.,TRBJ2-3,TRBD1
TGTGCCAGTAGTCTCCAGCGGGGGGACACAGATACGCAGTATTTT,CASSLQRGDTDTQYF,TRBV19,.,TRBJ2-3,TRBD2
TGTGCCACCAGCAGAGATCGGGGGGTTGAAAAACTGTTTTTT,CATSRDRGVEKLFF,TRBV15,.,TRBJ1-4,.
TGTGCCAGCAGCCACAGACAGGATAACTACGAGCAGTACTTC,CASSHRQDNYEQYF,TRBV7-8,.,TRBJ2-7,.
TGTGCCAGCTCACCCGACCGACAGGTTGGGAACAATGAGCAGTTCTTC,CASSPDRQVGNNEQFF,TRBV18,.,TRBJ2-1,.
TGTGCCAGCAGTTACTCCCCAGGTCGGTCCTACAATGAGCAGTTCTTC,CASSYSPGRSYNEQFF,TRBV6-6,few,TRBJ2-1,.
TGTGCCAGCTACTCCCCCGTTAACTACGAGCAGTACTTC,CASYSPVNYEQYF,TRBV27,.,TRBJ2-7,.
TGCAGCGTTGAAGTTGGGCTGACAGATGGCTACACCTTC,CSVEVGLTDGYTF,TRBV29-1,.,TRBJ1-2,.
TGCGCCAGCAGCGCCAGGGAATACGAGCAGTACTTC,CASSAREYEQYF,TRBV5-1,.,TRBJ2-7,.
TGTGCCAGCAGTTACGGTACAGAAAACATTCAGTACTTC,CASSYGTENIQYF,TRBV6-5,.,TRBJ2-4,.
TGCAGCGGGATACTAGCGGGGTACAATGAGCAGTTCTTC,CSGILAGYNEQFF,TRBV29-1,.,TRBJ2-1,TRBD2
TGTGCCAGCAGTTCCGGGTCAACTAATGAAAAACTGTTTTTT,CASSSGSTNEKLFF,TRBV28,.,TRBJ1-4,.
TGTGCCAGCAGCGTGGGGTCTAGCGGGAGCATCTCCTACAATGAGCAGTTCTTC,CASSVGSSGSISYNEQFF,TRBV9,.,TRBJ2-1,TRBD2
TGTGCCAGCAGCTTGTCAGGGGCTGGTGATACGCAGTATTTT,CASSLSGAGDTQYF,TRBV5-6,.,TRBJ2-3,.
TGTGCCAGCAGCTTCTATCGTACTAGCGGGGGGAGCACAGATACGCAGTATTTT,CASSFYRTSGGSTDTQYF,TRBV7-2,.,TRBJ2-3,TRBD2
TGTGCCAGCAGTCAATCCCCGGGGGGAACTGAAGCTTTCTTT,CASSQSPGGTEAFF,TRBV28,.,TRBJ1-1,.
TGTGCCTGGAGGGGGACCGGACAGGGAAAATACTCTGGAAACACCATATATTTT,CAWRGTGQGKYSGNTIYF,TRBV30,once,TRBJ1-3,TRBD1
TGTGCCAGCAGCCCAACAGGGAATCAGCCCCAGCATTTT,CASSPTGNQPQHF,TRBV7-9,.,TRBJ1-5,.
TGTGCCATCAGCCTAGCGGCGAACACCGGGGAGCTGTTTTTT,CAISLAANTGELFF,TRBV10-3,few,TRBJ2-2,TRBD2
TGCGCCAGCAGCTCCGGGACAGGCTCCTTCGGTGAGCAGTTCTTC,CASSSGTGSFGEQFF,TRBV5-1,few,TRBJ2-1,TRBD1
TGTGCCAGCAGCCGGGAGAACTATGGCTACACCTTC,CASSRENYGYTF,TRBV7-8,.,TRBJ1-2,.
TGTGCCAGCAGCTACGGGACAGGGGCTGGGGAGACCCAGTACTTC,CASSYGTGAGETQYF,TRBV7-9,.,TRBJ2-5,TRBD1
TGCGCCAGCAGCCCGTACCTACTACAGGGAAATAGCAATCAGCCCCAGCATTTT,CASSPYLLQGNSNQPQHF,TRBV4-1,.,TRBJ1-5,.
TGTGCCAGCAGCTTAGTCACTAGCGGGGGCCTAATACAAGAGACCCAGTACTTC,CASSLVTSGGLIQETQYF,TRBV7-2,.,TRBJ2-5,TRBD2
TGTGCCAGTAGTATTGGGGGGGAAAGGACTCAGCAGTTCTTC,CASSIGGERTQQFF,TRBV19,.,TRBJ2-1,TRBD2
TGTGCCAGTAGCAGGGACAGTCAAGAGACCCAGTACTTC,CASSRDSQETQYF,TRBV19,.,TRBJ2-5,TRBD1